The sequence of this T cell receptor (beta chain) was determined in a study of PD-L1 blockade in urothelial cancer. V was pared by 2 bases and J by 5 bases, with 7 bases of the junction left unmatched. The CDR3 sequence is 15 residues long. CDR1 and CDR2 from the germline V gene are MNHEY and SVGAGI. Sequencing was performed with immunoSEQ multiplex PCR; in TCRdb, only in-frame clones are kept and a portion is missing. The sample contains 25,000 to 35,000 clones, around 87% of which appear only once. This TCR was sampled from a man in his fifties or sixties with urothelial cancer. Sequences were derived from PBMCs, sampled around atezolizumab (anti-PD-L1) treatment. This chain joins TRBV6-5 and TRBJ2-5, with 8 positions matching TRBD2. The CDR3 DNA reads as TGTGCCAGCAGTTACAGAAGCGGGAGAGGGGAGACCCAGTACTTC. It is translated as CASSYRSGRGETQYF.